This passage covers 18 T cell receptor beta chains from one sample sequenced in a study of T cell changes during pregnancy in multiple sclerosis. TCRdb's table, derived via immunoSEQ multiplex PCR, lists solely in-frame clones and lacks some. The top ten hold 1.5% to 2% of the sample, which has about 76,000 clones, 90% to 95% seen once. The sample was peripheral blood, taken in the first trimester of pregnancy. The receptors derive from a female donor in good health, enrolled as a control in a pregnancy study.

The chain links TRBV27 to TRBJ2-1, with 8 bases lining up with TRBD1. Germline assignment: CDR1 MNHEY and CDR2 SMNVEV (reference sequence). The ends lost 5 bases at V and 0 bases at J; junction bases unmatched: 3. The CDR3 spans 15 residues. CDR3 in amino acids: CASSPGTGSYNEQFF. CDR3 DNA sequence: TGTGCCAGCAGTCCCGGGACAGGCTCCTACAATGAGCAGTTCTTC.

V gene TRBV6-5 combines with J gene TRBJ2-7; 11 nucleotides match TRBD2. Trimming took 2 bases from V and 1 from J; bases not matched to a gene: 1. Germline CDR1 is MNHEY and CDR2 is SVGAGI. CDR3 length: 15 amino acids. In DNA, the CDR3 is TGTGCCAGCAGTTACGGGACTAGCGGTTCCTACGAGCAGTACTTC. As protein: CASSYGTSGSYEQYF.

The chain employs TRBV4-1 and TRBJ2-2; no reliable D call. Trimming stripped 4 bases from V and 2 bases from J, with 8 bases between. The CDR3 has 14 residues. Germline V gene sequence: CDR1 MGHRA, CDR2 YSYEKL. CDR3 sequence (DNA): TGCGCCAGCAGCCCTCAGACAAACACCGGGGAGCTGTTTTTT. The encoded protein is CASSPQTNTGELFF.

J is TRBJ2-3 and V is TRBV19; 8 bases match TRBD2. Trimming took 3 bases from V and 3 from J; bases not matched to a gene: 5. From germline, CDR1 is LNHDA and CDR2 SQIVND (reference sequence). The CDR3 contains 15 residues. The CDR3: CASSIREGPTDTQYF. CDR3 nucleotide sequence: TGTGCCAGTAGTATTCGGGAGGGCCCGACAGATACGCAGTATTTT.

This chain connects TRBV6-5 to TRBJ2-3; 7 bases are shared with TRBD2. CDR3 length: 15 residues. The germline V gene encodes CDR1 MNHEY and CDR2 SVGAGI. V lost 5 bases to trimming and J lost 4 bases; unmatched junction nucleotides: 9. CDR3 nucleotide sequence: TGTGCCAGCAGTCCTAGCGGAGCGGGGTCAGATACGCAGTATTTT. Protein: CASSPSGAGSDTQYF.

This chain connects TRBV7-9 to TRBJ2-7, with 7 bases matching TRBD2. Trimming cost V 5 bases and J 4 bases; bases outside gene matches: 11. The length of the CDR3 is 15 residues. Germline V gene sequence: CDR1 SEHNR, CDR2 FQNEAQ (reference sequence). CDR3 sequence (DNA): TGTGCCAGCAGCCCTCCCGAACTAGCGATTTACGAGCAGTACTTC. It translates to CASSPPELAIYEQYF. The variable domain in full, with the rest retrieved from reference TRBV7-9 and TRBJ2-7, is DTGVSQNPRHKITKRGQNVTFRCDPISEHNRLYWYRQTLGQGPEFLTYFQNEAQLEKSRLLSDRFSAERPKGSFSTLEIQRTEQGDSAMYLCASSPPELAIYEQYFGPGTRLTVT.

This chain joins TRBV5-1 and TRBJ2-3; TRBD1 might be the D (6 bases). The CDR3 extends over 14 amino acids. Germline CDR1 and CDR2: SGHRS and YFSETQ. V dropped 2 bases and J dropped 4 bases, with 11 bases sitting between them. CDR3 sequence reads: CASSLTGSADTQYF. In DNA, the CDR3 is TGCGCCAGCAGCTTAACAGGGTCAGCAGATACGCAGTATTTT.

The rearrangement joins TRBV27 to TRBJ2-2; 12 nucleotides match TRBD2. Unmatched junction bases numbered 10, after V lost 1 base and J lost 4 bases. Germline CDR1 MNHEY, CDR2 SMNVEV (reference sequence). CDR3 length equals 19 residues. The chain's CDR3 is CASSLFSLAGGPSTGELFF. CDR3 nucleotide sequence: TGTGCCAGCAGTTTATTTTCGCTAGCGGGAGGGCCCAGCACCGGGGAGCTGTTTTTT.

The chain is built from TRBV7-8 and TRBJ1-1, with D maybe TRBD1 (5 bases). V was shortened by 1 base and J by 0 bases, with 12 bases between the two germline ends. The CDR3 is made up of 16 amino acids. The germline gives CDR1 SGHVS, CDR2 FQNEAQ. The CDR3 sequence: CASSLGPGVMNTEAFF. Here the CDR3 DNA reads TGTGCCAGCAGCTTAGGGCCGGGGGTCATGAACACTGAAGCTTTCTTT. Based on the CDR3 plus reference TRBV7-8 and TRBJ1-1, the full variable domain is GAGVSQSPRYKVAKRGQDVALRCDPISGHVSLFWYQQALGQGPEFLTYFQNEAQLDKSGLPSDRFFAERPEGSVSTLKIQRTQQEDSAVYLCASSLGPGVMNTEAFFGQGTRLTVV.

This rearrangement joins TRBV4-1 to TRBJ2-2, with D unresolved. The CDR3 spans 13 residues. The V gene lost 6 bases and the J gene lost 5 bases, with 10 bases spanning the gap. Germline assignment: CDR1 MGHRA and CDR2 YSYEKL. The CDR3 reads CASSYLWTGELFF. The CDR3 coding sequence is TGCGCCAGCAGTTACTTGTGGACCGGGGAGCTGTTTTTT.

The genes are TRBV2 and TRBJ1-1, with 7 bases aligning to TRBD1. Germline loops: CDR1 SNHLY, CDR2 FYNNEI. CDR3 length: 15 amino acids. With 4 bases clipped from V and 4 bases from J, the junction kept 9 bases outside the gene matches. This chain's CDR3 is CASSGKGARGTEAFF. CDR3 sequence (DNA): TGTGCCAGCAGTGGGAAGGGGGCCCGGGGCACTGAAGCTTTCTTT.

The chain uses TRBV11-3 and TRBJ2-3; 7 bases match TRBD1. Germline assignment: CDR1 SGHNT and CDR2 YENEEA. The V gene end was trimmed by 3 bases and the J gene end by 2 bases; junction bases not matched to a gene: 8. This CDR3 spans 16 amino acids. This CDR3 is CASSLGRDRNTDTQYF. The DNA for the CDR3 is TGTGCCAGCAGCTTGGGCCGGGACAGAAACACAGATACGCAGTATTTT.

This rearrangement joins TRBV5-1 to TRBJ2-1, with a possible D match to TRBD1 (6 bases). The CDR3 covers 15 residues. CDR1 is SGHRS and CDR2 is YFSETQ in the germline V gene. Trimming left V 4 bases short and J 4 bases short, with 15 bases between. The CDR3 sequence: CASSLTGPQYNEQFF. The CDR3 region has the DNA TGCGCCAGCAGCCTTACAGGGCCACAGTACAATGAGCAGTTCTTC.

In this sample, this clone turned up a few times. This sequence joins TRBV6-5 and TRBJ1-5, with D possibly TRBD1 on 6 matching bases. The V and J ends lost 2 bases and 4 bases respectively, with 15 bases between them. The CDR3 spans 16 residues. Germline CDR1 MNHEY, CDR2 SVGAGI. The CDR3 region is CASSYNRVSPNQPQHF. The CDR3 bases are TGTGCCAGCAGTTACAACAGGGTTTCCCCTAATCAGCCCCAGCATTTT.

This clone turned up a few times. The V and J genes are TRBV5-1 and TRBJ2-2, with 7 bases fitting TRBD1. The junction had 7 bases not matched to a gene; V was cut back by 3 bases and J by 5 bases. Germline V gene sequence: CDR1 SGHRS, CDR2 YFSETQ. This CDR3 contains 15 residues. The CDR3 sequence is CASSSEGGRTGELFF. The CDR3 region has the DNA TGCGCCAGCAGCTCCGAAGGGGGCCGAACCGGGGAGCTGTTTTTT.

The rearrangement links TRBV29-1 to TRBJ2-1, with D hard to call. Germline CDR1 SQVTM, CDR2 ANQGSEA. V was trimmed by 4 bases and J by 1 base, leaving 11 bases between them. This CDR3 is 14 amino acids long. CDR3 sequence: CSVARSASYNEQFF. The CDR3 bases are TGCAGCGTTGCCCGGAGTGCTTCCTACAATGAGCAGTTCTTC.

The chain has TRBV5-5 and TRBJ1-1, with unresolved D. V lost 6 bases and J lost 1, with 7 bases in between. The CDR3 extends over 12 amino acids. Germline CDR1 reads SGHKS; CDR2 reads YYEKEE (reference sequence). CDR3 bases: TGTGCCAGCACAACATCGAACACTGAAGCTTTCTTT. This codes for CASTTSNTEAFF.

The chain carries TRBV7-9 and TRBJ2-4, with a weak D call TRBD1 (6 bases). Germline CDR1 and CDR2: SEHNR and FQNEAQ (reference sequence). The CDR3 covers 16 residues. Deletions cut 3 bases from V and 0 bases from J, with 12 bases between. The CDR3 DNA sequence: TGTGCCAGCAGCTTTTCGACAGGCCTAGCCAAAAACATTCAGTACTTC. Protein product: CASSFSTGLAKNIQYF.